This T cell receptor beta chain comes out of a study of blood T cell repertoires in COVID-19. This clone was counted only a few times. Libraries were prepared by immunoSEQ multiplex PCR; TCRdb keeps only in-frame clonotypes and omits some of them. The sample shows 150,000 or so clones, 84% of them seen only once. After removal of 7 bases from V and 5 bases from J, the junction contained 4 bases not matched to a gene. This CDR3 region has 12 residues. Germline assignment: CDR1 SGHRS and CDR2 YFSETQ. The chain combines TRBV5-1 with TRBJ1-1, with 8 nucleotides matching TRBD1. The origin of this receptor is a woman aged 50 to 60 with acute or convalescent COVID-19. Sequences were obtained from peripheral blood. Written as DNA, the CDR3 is TGCGCCAGCGGACAGGGAAAGACTGAAGCTTTCTTT. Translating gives CASGQGKTEAFF.